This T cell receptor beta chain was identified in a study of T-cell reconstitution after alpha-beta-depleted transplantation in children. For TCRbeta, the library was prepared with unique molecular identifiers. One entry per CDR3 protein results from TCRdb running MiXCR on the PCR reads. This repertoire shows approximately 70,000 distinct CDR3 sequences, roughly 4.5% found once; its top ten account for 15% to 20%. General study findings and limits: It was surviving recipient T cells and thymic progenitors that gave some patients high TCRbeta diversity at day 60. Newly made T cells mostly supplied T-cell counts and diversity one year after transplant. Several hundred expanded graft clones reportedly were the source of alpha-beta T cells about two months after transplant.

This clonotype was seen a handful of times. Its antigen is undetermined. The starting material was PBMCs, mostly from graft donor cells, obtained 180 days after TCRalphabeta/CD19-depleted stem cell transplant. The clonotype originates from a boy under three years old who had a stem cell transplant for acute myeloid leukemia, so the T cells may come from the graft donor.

Here the CDR3 DNA reads TGTGCCACTAAGACAGGTTCCAACACCGGGGAGCTGTTTTTT. It translates to CATKTGSNTGELFF. The rearrangement uses TRBV19 and TRBJ2-2; D possibly corresponds to TRBD1 (6 bases). Looked up from germline, CDR1 is LNHDA and CDR2 is SQIVND (reference sequence). The CDR3 is 14 residues long. The germline V and J ends were trimmed by 10 bases and 2 bases, with 14 bases remaining between them. The full variable domain, its missing parts supplied by reference TRBV19 and TRBJ2-2, is DGGITQSPKYLFRKEGQNVTLSCEQNLNHDAMYWYRQDPGQGLRLIYYSQIVNDFQKGDIAEGYSVSREKKESFPLTVTSAQKNPTAFYLCATKTGSNTGELFFGEGSRLTVL.